This T cell receptor beta chain originates from a study of OX40 agonist ivuxolimab in advanced cancers. CDR3 length: 14 amino acids. Germline loops: CDR1 MNHNY, CDR2 SVGAGI (reference sequence). V was shortened by 0 bases and J by 7 bases, with 12 bases between the two germline ends. The protocol was immunoSEQ multiplex PCR, while the TCRdb copy is restricted to in-frame clones and leaves out a portion. The repertoire holds about 51,000 clones, about 88% seen once, with 3.6% in the top ten. The sequences come from CD4+ or CD8+ T cells sorted from blood, collected in a trial of the OX40 agonist ivuxolimab. This rearrangement joins TRBV6-6 to TRBJ1-2; D unresolved. This TCR was recovered from an adult with an advanced solid tumor such as melanoma, head and neck, liver or kidney cancer. The CDR3 region is CASSYSMDPSGYTF. CDR3 nucleotides: TGTGCCAGCAGTTACTCGATGGATCCGAGTGGCTACACCTTC.